Listed here is a single TCR beta chain. Its specificity is unknown. The data derive from a study of regulatory T cells in long-lasting Graves disease. Overall study findings and caveats: Persistent patients shared more public clonotypes (about 2,700) than newly diagnosed patients (approximately 1,000).

Described time point: newly diagnosed GD, antithyroid drugs for less than 3 months. From RNA extracted from PBMCs, the TCR library was made. For TCR beta, libraries came from iRepertoire HTBI primers and Arm-PCR of CDR3 regions. MiXCR, run by TCRdb on the multiplex PCR reads, gives a single entry per CDR3 protein. Of hundreds of thousands of distinct CDR3 sequences listed, 15% to 20% are singletons. After removal of 0 bases from V and 8 bases from J, the junction contained 9 bases not matched to a gene. Per the germline V gene, CDR1 is LGHDT and CDR2 is YNNKEL (reference sequence). The CDR3 loop spans 15 amino acids. These same data were also listed under a study on T cells in Graves' hyperthyroidism and ophthalmopathy. From that second work: If no ophthalmopathy progression occurred within 18 months, Graves' hyperthyroidism was stable. Carried out on the TCR CDR3, a first-round RT-PCR used the HTBI primer set. In the blood, most expanded thyroid clonotypes above 0.001 appeared as well.

The chain links TRBV3-1 to TRBJ1-2; 7 positions agree with TRBD1. The clonotype originates from a man younger than 35 with Graves disease. Source: peripheral blood mononuclear cells (PBMCs), taken at new diagnosis, from a patient treated with antithyroid drugs. The CDR3 sequence: CASSQDPRTGLGYTF. In DNA form, the CDR3 reads TGTGCCAGCAGCCAAGATCCAAGGACAGGATTAGGCTACACCTTC. Full variable domain (missing parts from reference TRBV3-1 and TRBJ1-2): DTAVSQTPKYLVTQMGNDKSIKCEQNLGHDTMYWYKQDSKKFLKIMFSYNNKELIINETVPNRFSPKSPDKAHLNLHINSLELGDSAVYFCASSQDPRTGLGYTFGSGTRLTVV.